This paragraph covers one T cell receptor (beta chain) sequence. A much larger clone lies one base from this, so it may be a read error. This entry is derived from a study of tumor and adjacent non-tumor tissue in lung cancer. RNA was extracted from bulk tissue without any cell sorting. More than 3 cm separated this lung sample from the edge of the tumor. Donors were chemotherapy-naive, newly diagnosed lung cancer surgical patients in China, August–late 2014. A modified ARM-PCR protocol with three rounds of nested PCR amplified TCRbeta. TCRdb redid the calling of the multiplex PCR reads with MiXCR, one entry per CDR3 protein. The sample contains roughly 67,000 distinct CDR3 sequences, 76% of which appear only once. Trimming stripped 0 bases from V and 1 base from J, with 7 bases between. The CDR3 length is 14 residues. Germline assignment: CDR1 SEHNR and CDR2 FQNEAQ (reference sequence).

This chain uses TRBV7-9 with TRBJ2-7; D remains unclear. Sequenced sample: distant non-tumor lung tissue. This TCR was recovered from a man aged 60 to 69 with non-small cell lung cancer. DNA for the CDR3: TGTGCCAGCAGCTTAGCGGTAGTATCCTACGAGCAGTACTTC. Its protein product is CASSLAVVSYEQYF. Supplemented by reference TRBV7-9 and TRBJ2-7, the full variable domain reads DTGVSQNPRHKITKRGQNVTFRCDPISEHNRLYWYRQTLGQGPEFLTYFQNEAQLEKSRLLSDRFSAERPKGSFSTLEIQRTEQGDSAMYLCASSLAVVSYEQYFGPGTRLTVT.